The rows below give T cell receptor beta chains drawn from one sample of a study of identical twins. TCRdb redid the calling of the 5' RACE reads with MiXCR, one entry per CDR3 protein. The sample records about 700,000 distinct CDR3 sequences, less than 7% being singletons. Material: naive T cells sorted from blood. The receptors originated from a man between 18 and 35 years old in good health. Each CDR3 is given with its conserved first and last residue. The D gene is left open where the match is weak. A row's size may be missing; if present it is once, few, many or a size class.

CDR3 | DNA | D | J | size | V
CASSPGRGPNEQYF | TGTGCCAGCAGCCCCGGAAGGGGCCCCAACGAGCAGTACTTC | NA | TRBJ2-7 | NA | TRBV7-9
CSAYEGANVLTF | TGCAGCGCGTACGAAGGGGCCAACGTCCTGACTTTC | NA | TRBJ2-6 | few | TRBV29-1
CASSAGSNEQFF | TGTGCCAGCAGTGCGGGCTCGAATGAGCAGTTCTTC | NA | TRBJ2-1 | many | TRBV25-1
CASSFGRGDYGYTF | TGTGCCAGCAGTTTCGGCAGGGGGGACTATGGCTACACCTTC | TRBD1 | TRBJ1-2 | many | TRBV28
CSASNLDGTTTYEQYF | TGCAGTGCTAGTAATTTAGATGGGACGACCACCTACGAGCAGTACTTC | NA | TRBJ2-7 | many | TRBV20-1
CSARGTSTEVQYF | TGCAGTGCTAGAGGGACTAGCACTGAAGTTCAGTACTTC | TRBD2 | TRBJ2-4 | many | TRBV20-1
CASSSQGGETEAFF | TGTGCCAGCAGTTCACAGGGGGGGGAAACTGAAGCTTTCTTT | TRBD1 | TRBJ1-1 | many | TRBV12-3/TRBV12-4
CASSLQLHSGSTYNEQFF | TGCGCCAGCAGCTTACAATTGCATAGCGGGAGTACCTACAATGAGCAGTTCTTC | TRBD2 | TRBJ2-1 | few | TRBV5-1
CASSGTSDRAGTDTQYF | TGTGCCAGCAGCGGGACCTCCGACAGGGCGGGCACAGATACGCAGTATTTT | TRBD1 | TRBJ2-3 | many | TRBV7-9
CASSPTGTGGTDTQYF | TGTGCCAGCAGCCCGACCGGGACAGGGGGCACAGATACGCAGTATTTT | TRBD1 | TRBJ2-3 | many | TRBV3-1
CASSMSVAGDTQYF | TGTGCCAGTAGTATGAGTGTAGCGGGAGATACGCAGTATTTT | TRBD2 | TRBJ2-3 | few | TRBV19
CASGWQGHEQFF | TGTGCCAGCGGCTGGCAGGGCCATGAGCAGTTCTTC | NA | TRBJ2-1 | many | TRBV12-3/TRBV12-4
CAWNRGISFTEAFF | TGTGCCTGGAACAGGGGGATATCTTTCACTGAAGCTTTCTTT | TRBD1 | TRBJ1-1 | NA | TRBV30
CASSLGQESDTQYF | TGTGCCAGCAGCTTGGGGCAGGAATCAGATACGCAGTATTTT | NA | TRBJ2-3 | NA | TRBV5-4
CATSREASGSGGELFF | TGTGCCACCAGCAGAGAGGCTAGCGGGAGTGGCGGGGAGCTGTTTTTT | TRBD2 | TRBJ2-2 | few | TRBV15
CASKDRGPDTQYF | TGTGCCAGTAAGGATAGGGGGCCAGATACGCAGTATTTT | TRBD1 | TRBJ2-3 | NA | TRBV19
CASSQDLGQGYIDTQYF | TGTGCCAGCAGCCAAGATTTAGGACAGGGTTATATAGATACGCAGTATTTT | TRBD1 | TRBJ2-3 | NA | TRBV3-1
CASSLGTSGSYIQYF | TGCGCCAGCAGCTTGGGGACTAGCGGGAGTTACATTCAGTACTTC | TRBD2 | TRBJ2-4 | many | TRBV5-1
CASSLYGSNEQFF | TGCGCCAGCAGCTTGTACGGCAGCAATGAGCAGTTCTTC | NA | TRBJ2-1 | NA | TRBV5-1
CASSPRTGGKETQYF | TGTGCCAGCAGCCCCCGGACAGGGGGGAAAGAGACCCAGTACTTC | TRBD1 | TRBJ2-5 | few | TRBV14
CASSFSGSDNEQFF | TGTGCCAGCAGCTTTAGCGGGAGCGACAATGAGCAGTTCTTC | TRBD2 | TRBJ2-1 | many | TRBV6-4
CASSSYRGGQPQHF | TGTGCCAGCAGCTCTTACAGGGGTGGTCAGCCCCAGCATTTT | TRBD1 | TRBJ1-5 | NA | TRBV7-9
CAIRRQSQWGYNEQFF | TGTGCCATCAGGAGACAGTCGCAGTGGGGCTACAATGAGCAGTTCTTC | NA | TRBJ2-1 | many | TRBV10-3
CASSSSSVNGELFF | TGTGCCAGCAGTAGCAGCAGCGTTAACGGGGAGCTGTTTTTT | NA | TRBJ2-2 | many | TRBV12-3/TRBV12-4
CAISEYGGNQPQHF | TGTGCCATCAGTGAGTATGGGGGCAATCAGCCCCAGCATTTT | NA | TRBJ1-5 | many | TRBV10-3
CSARDWAGALHEQFF | TGCAGTGCTAGAGATTGGGCAGGGGCGCTTCATGAGCAGTTCTTC | NA | TRBJ2-1 | many | TRBV20-1
CSVVPGGARGELFF | TGCAGCGTTGTCCCAGGGGGGGCGAGAGGGGAGCTGTTTTTT | NA | TRBJ2-2 | few | TRBV29-1
CASSLRRTGRHLMNTEAFF | TGTGCCAGCAGTTTACGTCGGACAGGGCGCCACTTAATGAACACTGAAGCTTTCTTT | TRBD1 | TRBJ1-1 | many | TRBV27
CASSWTEETQYF | TGTGCCAGCAGCTGGACAGAAGAGACCCAGTACTTC | NA | TRBJ2-5 | many | TRBV2
CASTSKIRETDTQYF | TGTGCCAGCACTTCTAAAATCCGGGAGACGGATACGCAGTATTTT | NA | TRBJ2-3 | NA | TRBV11-2
CASSFISGDYEHSYNEQFF | TGTGCCAGCAGCTTCATTAGCGGGGACTATGAACACTCCTACAATGAGCAGTTCTTC | TRBD2 | TRBJ2-1 | NA | TRBV11-2
CASSDLRQGEDEKLFF | TGTGCCAGCAGTGACTTAAGACAGGGGGAGGATGAAAAACTGTTTTTT | TRBD1 | TRBJ1-4 | many | TRBV6-1
CASSPRGGVGNTIYF | TGTGCCAGCAGCCCTAGAGGAGGGGTTGGAAACACCATATATTTT | NA | TRBJ1-3 | few | TRBV11-3
CSANGQTEQYF | TGCAGTGCTAATGGACAGACTGAGCAGTACTTC | NA | TRBJ2-7 | many | TRBV20-1
CATKPIGTPNTGELFF | TGTGCCACCAAACCAATAGGGACACCGAACACCGGGGAGCTGTTTTTT | NA | TRBJ2-2 | NA | TRBV28
CASSDRGRRGFNYGYTF | TGTGCCAGCAGTGACAGGGGGCGGCGCGGGTTTAACTATGGCTACACCTTC | TRBD1 | TRBJ1-2 | few | TRBV6-1
CASSPRTSGSWQFF | TGTGCCAGCAGCCCTCGGACTAGCGGGAGTTGGCAGTTCTTC | TRBD2 | TRBJ2-1 | NA | TRBV7-2
CSVNRQGRETQYF | TGCAGCGTCAACAGACAGGGCCGAGAGACCCAGTACTTC | TRBD1 | TRBJ2-5 | NA | TRBV29-1
CSARVDGTHYEQYF | TGCAGTGCTAGAGTCGATGGGACCCACTACGAGCAGTACTTC | NA | TRBJ2-7 | many | TRBV20-1
CVSSLALLAGGEQFF | TGCGTCAGCAGCTTGGCGTTACTAGCGGGAGGTGAGCAGTTCTTC | TRBD2 | TRBJ2-1 | NA | TRBV5-1
CASSSARQGETQYF | TGCGCCAGCAGCAGCGCCCGACAGGGAGAGACCCAGTACTTC | TRBD1 | TRBJ2-5 | NA | TRBV5-1
CASSSQRGRRNEQFF | TGTGCCAGCAGCAGTCAGCGGGGGCGGCGCAATGAGCAGTTCTTC | TRBD2 | TRBJ2-1 | NA | TRBV11-2
CASTPLAGRAGNTIYF | TGTGCCAGCACCCCGTTGGCAGGGAGGGCTGGAAACACCATATATTTT | NA | TRBJ1-3 | many | TRBV12-3/TRBV12-4
CASSLWSANSNQPQHF | TGTGCCAGCAGTTTATGGTCAGCTAATAGCAATCAGCCCCAGCATTTT | NA | TRBJ1-5 | many | TRBV27
CASSRGGGNEQYF | TGTGCCAGCAGCAGGGGAGGGGGGAATGAGCAGTACTTC | NA | TRBJ2-7 | NA | TRBV3-1
CASNLEGAYNEQFF | TGCGCCAGCAATCTGGAGGGGGCCTACAATGAGCAGTTCTTC | NA | TRBJ2-1 | few | TRBV5-1
CASSPTGPPYEQYF | TGTGCCAGCAGTCCCACTGGACCCCCCTACGAGCAGTACTTC | NA | TRBJ2-7 | many | TRBV28
CPSSPLAGGIYNEQFF | TGTCCCAGCAGTCCACTAGCGGGAGGCATCTACAATGAGCAGTTCTTC | TRBD2 | TRBJ2-1 | NA | TRBV27
CATTGTGENEQFF | TGTGCCACCACCGGGACAGGAGAAAATGAGCAGTTCTTC | TRBD1 | TRBJ2-1 | many | TRBV10-3
CSASRETYNEQFF | TGCAGTGCTAGCAGGGAGACCTACAATGAGCAGTTCTTC | NA | TRBJ2-1 | many | TRBV20-1
CASSGDRGSYNEQFF | TGTGCCAGCAGCGGTGACAGGGGGTCCTACAATGAGCAGTTCTTC | TRBD1 | TRBJ2-1 | few | TRBV7-9
CASSADPTDTQYF | TGTGCCAGCAGCGCTGATCCCACAGATACGCAGTATTTT | NA | TRBJ2-3 | NA | TRBV7-2
CASSLYRGDTEAFF | TGTGCCAGCAGCTTATATCGGGGGGACACTGAAGCTTTCTTT | NA | TRBJ1-1 | NA | TRBV7-2
CASSARLAGGHEQFF | TGTGCCAGCAGCGCTCGACTAGCGGGAGGGCATGAGCAGTTCTTC | TRBD2 | TRBJ2-1 | many | TRBV7-9
CSAGTSGGFTDTQYF | TGCAGCGCTGGGACTAGCGGGGGGTTCACAGATACGCAGTATTTT | TRBD2 | TRBJ2-3 | many | TRBV29-1
CASSPVDRSTDTQYF | TGTGCCAGCAGTCCCGTTGACCGTAGCACAGATACGCAGTATTTT | NA | TRBJ2-3 | many | TRBV6-2/TRBV6-3
CASSLPSVGQETQYF | TGTGCCAGCAGCTTACCGAGCGTCGGGCAAGAGACCCAGTACTTC | NA | TRBJ2-5 | few | TRBV5-6
CASSLAIEQFF | TGTGCCAGCAGTTTAGCTATTGAGCAGTTCTTC | NA | TRBJ2-1 | many | TRBV28